The rows below give T cell receptor beta chains drawn from one sample of a study of shared clonotypes between healthy human individuals. TCRdb's copy holds only in-frame clones and misses some; the assay was immunoSEQ multiplex PCR. This table holds millions of clones, 85% to 95% found once. Sequences were obtained from naive CD4+ T cells sorted from blood. The source is a young man in good health. Both conserved end residues are part of each CDR3. Each record gives: V gene, D gene, CDR3 protein. The D gene is left open where the match is weak.

>TRBV2|TRBD2
CASIGLAGVAQFQETQYF
>TRBV6-6|TRBD2
CASSVLAGGSTYEQFF
>TRBV5-1|NA
CASSSGHGGYEQYF
>TRBV19|NA
CASSHLSGGTYNEQFF
>TRBV6-6|NA
CASSYSKSGETGELFF
>TRBV2|NA
CASSGRGDNEKLFF
>TRBV11-2|NA
CASSFSSGGTSGSPLHF
>TRBV6-1|NA
CASIQNGAVSQPQHF
>TRBV11-2|NA
CASSFDSNNQPQHF
>TRBV6-5|NA
CASSYWSGESNEQFF
>TRBV9|NA
CASSVEDTIYF
>TRBV7-9|TRBD2
CASSLDELAGPFETQYF
>TRBV19|NA
CASTPASYGYTF
>TRBV11-2|TRBD2
CASSLIFAGETDTQYF
>TRBV6-1|TRBD2
CASRLASGDTQYF
>TRBV5-6|TRBD1
CASSPNLGTDEDTEAFF
>TRBV9|NA
CASSVEEGTEAFF